This is a list of T cell receptor beta chains from one sample in a study of T cells in Graves' hyperthyroidism and ophthalmopathy. TCRdb ran MiXCR on the multiplex PCR reads and lists one entry per CDR3 protein. The table has over 300,000 distinct CDR3 sequences, over 11% seen once. The sample taken for sequencing was blood. Receptors were obtained from a woman aged 55 to 70 with Graves' hyperthyroidism. Both conserved end residues are part of each CDR3. Fields, in order: V gene, CDR3 protein.

v_gene: TRBV2; CDR3aa: CASRRGASGSPYEQYF
v_gene: TRBV29-1; CDR3aa: CSAPDRADTQYF
v_gene: TRBV11-2; CDR3aa: CASSSGISGETQYF
v_gene: TRBV28; CDR3aa: CASSFFLAGQETQYF
v_gene: TRBV25-1; CDR3aa: CASSDGGGAADTQYF
v_gene: TRBV7-3; CDR3aa: CASRDGDTQYF
v_gene: TRBV10-3; CDR3aa: CAISDWALNTEAFF
v_gene: TRBV27; CDR3aa: CASSLGMEPNYGYTF
v_gene: TRBV7-9; CDR3aa: CASSLGLAGVSSYNEQFF
v_gene: TRBV9; CDR3aa: CASSVGLAGEGQETQYF
v_gene: TRBV20-1; CDR3aa: CSARDARQGLYEQYF
v_gene: TRBV29-1; CDR3aa: CSVRAGSGNTIYF
v_gene: TRBV5-6; CDR3aa: CASSLDRAGKGYTF
v_gene: TRBV9; CDR3aa: CASSVGQGASGYTF
v_gene: TRBV9; CDR3aa: CASSVGSTGANTIYF
v_gene: TRBV11-1; CDR3aa: CASSFVRGYAFF